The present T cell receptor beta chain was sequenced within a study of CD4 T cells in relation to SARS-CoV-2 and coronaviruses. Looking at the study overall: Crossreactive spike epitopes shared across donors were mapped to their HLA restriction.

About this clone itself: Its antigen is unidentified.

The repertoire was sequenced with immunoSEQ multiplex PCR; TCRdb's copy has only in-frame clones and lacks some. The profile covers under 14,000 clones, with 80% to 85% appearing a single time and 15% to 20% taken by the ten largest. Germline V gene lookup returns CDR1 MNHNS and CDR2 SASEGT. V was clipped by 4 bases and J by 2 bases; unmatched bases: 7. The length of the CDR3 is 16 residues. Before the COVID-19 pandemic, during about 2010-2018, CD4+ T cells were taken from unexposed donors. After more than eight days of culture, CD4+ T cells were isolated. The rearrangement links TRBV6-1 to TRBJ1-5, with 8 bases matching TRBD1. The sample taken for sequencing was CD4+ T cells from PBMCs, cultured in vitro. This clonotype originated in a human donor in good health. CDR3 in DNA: TGTGCCAGCAGTGGACCGACAGGGGAGGGCAATCAGCCCCAGCATTTT. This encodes CASSGPTGEGNQPQHF.